This T cell receptor beta chain originates from a study of T-cell memory formation after mild COVID-19 (dated by TCRdb to the early 2020s). Looking at the study overall: TCR sequence clusters from the two donors were largely donor specific. Two young, previously healthy adult volunteers made up the cohort, one male and one female. In two donors, T-cell clones that expanded and contracted after mild COVID-19 were followed by sequencing TCRalpha and TCRbeta repertoires longitudinally.

Worth noting for this clonotype: The specificity of this receptor is unknown. Base qualities are not provided; no much larger clone lies one nucleotide away.

The cysteine opens and the phenylalanine closes a CDR3 of 15 amino acids. The read is trimmed to its CDR3 DNA, 45 bases read in frame from base 1. The V and J ends are trimmed by 3 bases and 1 base, leaving 9 bases between them. Ficoll-Paque density gradient centrifugation was used to isolate PBMCs. The listed sequencing device is Illumina NovaSeq 6000. Using 5'RACE with constant-segment primers, TCRalpha and TCRbeta cDNA libraries were constructed, with sample barcodes and unique molecular identifiers added in the process. RNA was extracted from every sample with Trizol reagent. Library amplification was performed in two PCR steps, and a second sample barcode and Illumina TruSeq adapters were introduced in the second step. Sequencing of the libraries was done on an Illumina NovaSeq, producing 2 x 150 bp paired-end reads. Per the original workflow: The reads were demultiplexed and collapsed into UMI-guided consensus sequences using migec v1.2.7. Using mixcr v2.1.11, the UMI consensuses were aligned to TRA and TRB V and J templates and assembled into clonotypes. A clonotype was counted as expanded or contracted only when both edgeR and NoisET called the clonotype significant, with the noise models trained on biological replicates. edgeR calls used a false discovery rate-adjusted p below 0.01 and a log2 fold-change threshold of 1. PCA with hierarchical clustering of max-normalized trajectories of the 1000 most abundant clonotypes was used as exploratory dynamics analysis. Separately sequenced CD4+ and CD8+ repertoires were used to assign a CD4 or CD8 phenotype to each responding clone. TCRdb handled the public reads itself, with Q25 trimming in fastp and clone calling in MiXCR, and kept productive beta chains. Every distinct CDR3 protein forms one entry, paired with its most common genes and DNA. V and J calls and clone size were set by TCRdb, not the authors. In this sample the table shows 350,000 to 500,000 distinct CDR3 sequences, 20% to 25% of which occur a single time. The ten largest clonotypes hold over 10% of the sample.

What the research found in general, with its limitations: Only two mild cases were covered by the study, and larger cohorts that include severe cases with pre-infection samples were considered necessary. Contracting CD4+ clones turned up mainly in the CM and EM memory subsets, whereas EMRA was where CD8+ clones were enriched. Some responding clones were detected in pre-infection memory, suggesting pre-existing cross-reactive memory T cells joined the SARS-CoV-2 response. The second-wave clones that peaked on day 37 were not confirmed to be SARS-CoV-2 specific. Clones contracting from day 15 to 85 had balanced CD4/CD8 phenotypes, while a second wave expanding from day 15 to 37 was biased towards CD4+.

This chain joins TRBV12-3 or TRBV12-4 to TRBJ2-2; no confident D gene assignment can be made. What was sequenced was PBMCs or a T cell subset sorted from them (not recorded which). The receptor was isolated from an adult woman who had mild COVID-19 (a few samples of this study predate the infection). The sample titles of this study are shuffled in the database, so cell type and time point are left out; the donor was told from shared clones. The DNA reads as follows: TGTGCCAGCAGTTTGGGTTACCTGAACACCGGGGAGCTGTTTTTT. Its product reads: CASSLGYLNTGELFF.